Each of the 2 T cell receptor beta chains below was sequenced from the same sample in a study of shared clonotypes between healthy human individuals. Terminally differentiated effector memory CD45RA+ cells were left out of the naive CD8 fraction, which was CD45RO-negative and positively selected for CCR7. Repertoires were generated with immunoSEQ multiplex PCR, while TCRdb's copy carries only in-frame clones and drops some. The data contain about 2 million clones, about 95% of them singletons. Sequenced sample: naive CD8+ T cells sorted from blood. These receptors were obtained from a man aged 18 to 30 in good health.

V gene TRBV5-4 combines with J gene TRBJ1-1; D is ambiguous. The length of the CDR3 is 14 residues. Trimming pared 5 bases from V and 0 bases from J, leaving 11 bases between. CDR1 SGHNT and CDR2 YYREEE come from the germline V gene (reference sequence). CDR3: CASRDFGVNTEAFF. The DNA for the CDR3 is TGTGCCAGCAGGGATTTCGGAGTGAACACTGAAGCTTTCTTT. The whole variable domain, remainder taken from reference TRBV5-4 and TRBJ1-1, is ETGVTQSPTHLIKTRGQQVTLRCSSQSGHNTVSWYQQALGQGPQFIFQYYREEENGRGNFPPRFSGLQFPNYSSELNVNALELDDSALYLCASRDFGVNTEAFFGQGTRLTVV.

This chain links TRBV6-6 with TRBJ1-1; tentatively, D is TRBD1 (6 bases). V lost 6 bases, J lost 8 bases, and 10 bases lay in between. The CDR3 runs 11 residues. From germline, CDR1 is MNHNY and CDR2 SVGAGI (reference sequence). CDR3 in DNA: TGTGCCAGCAGCTCCGGGACAGAAGCTTTCTTT. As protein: CASSSGTEAFF.